The TCR beta chain under discussion was sequenced for a study of neurological immune-mediated disorders. The cDNA was synthesized by means of template-switch 5'RACE, which was carried out with 10-nucleotide random UMIs. In TCRdb, the 5' RACE reads were re-called with MiXCR into one record per CDR3 protein. Here the sample spans some 30,000 distinct CDR3 sequences, 10% to 15% being singletons. Indicated time point: longitudinal time-point 2. Whole-study findings and limits: HTLV-1-associated myelopathy showed the most TCR clonal expansion; multiple sclerosis the least, below healthy controls.

CDR3 length: 15 amino acids. V shed 0 bases and J shed 4 bases, with 10 bases lying between them. Per germline, CDR1 LGHNA and CDR2 YNFKEQ. Relative to its sample, this clonotype is medium-sized (0.01 to 0.1%). Its antigen is as yet unknown. The clonotype originates from a woman aged 40 to 50 in good health. Sequenced: PBMCs. The chain carries TRBV4-2 and TRBJ2-1; TRBD2 is a possible D gene (6 bases). CDR3 coding DNA: TGTGCCAGCAGCCAAGAGCGGGACGATTACAATGAGCAGTTCTTC. Protein product: CASSQERDDYNEQFF.